One sample yielded the 25 T cell receptor beta chains listed below, sequenced in a study of PD-1 blockade in mismatch repair-deficient tumors (dated by TCRdb to 2016 to 2017). Library creation used the immunoSEQ multiplex PCR assay. This immuneACCESS table, as held by TCRdb, lists in-frame sequences with V and J called but not all clones. Of the missing ones, under half trace to an unresolved V gene in checked studies; the others have no known cause. The sample table contains under 95,000 clones; only one count was recorded for 70% to 90% of them. Over 4.5% of the sample goes to the ten largest clones. The source was peripheral blood, collected 44 weeks after starting pembrolizumab. The receptors originated from an adult with mismatch repair-deficient cancer.

This chain uses TRBV9 with TRBJ2-3, with TRBD1 matching 7 bases. V trimming: 4 bases; J trimming: 5 bases; junction bases outside the gene matches: 7. CDR3 length: 14 residues. Germline CDR1 reads SGDLS; CDR2 reads YYNGEE. The DNA of the CDR3 is TGTGCCAGCAGCCTTGACAGGGCAATAGATACGCAGTATTTT. It codes for CASSLDRAIDTQYF.

Written as DNA, the CDR3 is TGTGCCAGCGGGACTAGCGGGAGTCTCTACGAGCAGTACTTC. This encodes CASGTSGSLYEQYF. V and J are TRBV27 and TRBJ2-7, with 14 bases that match TRBD2. The junction had 3 bases not matched to a gene; V was cut back by 8 bases and J by 3 bases. The CDR3 spans 14 residues. Germline assignment: CDR1 MNHEY and CDR2 SMNVEV (reference sequence).

The chain employs TRBV27 and TRBJ2-5; 9 bases match TRBD1. CDR1 MNHEY and CDR2 SMNVEV come from the germline V gene (reference sequence). After removal of 10 bases from V and 5 bases from J, the junction contained 17 bases not matched to a gene. This CDR3 has 16 amino acids. DNA for the CDR3: TGTGCCACTAAAAAGCGTGACAGGGGGGCAAGGGAGACCCAGTACTTC. The encoded protein is CATKKRDRGARETQYF.

The rearrangement joins TRBV6-5 to TRBJ2-2; D is possibly TRBD2 (6 bases). The V and J ends lost 6 bases and 3 bases respectively, with 11 bases between them. The CDR3 is made up of 14 amino acids. Germline CDR1 MNHEY, CDR2 SVGAGI. CDR3 in amino acids: CASSLPGDTGELFF. CDR3 bases: TGTGCCAGCAGCCTGCCGGGGGACACCGGGGAGCTGTTTTTT.

The V call is TRBV18, the J call TRBJ1-2, with TRBD1 identical over 9 bases. The CDR3 sequence is 15 residues long. Germline lookup yields CDR1 KGHSH and CDR2 LQKENI. V lost 6 bases, J lost 0 bases, and 5 bases stayed unmatched. The CDR3 reads CASSYGQGPNYGYTF. The DNA for the CDR3 is TGTGCCAGCTCCTACGGACAGGGGCCTAACTATGGCTACACCTTC.

J is TRBJ2-7 and V is TRBV6-4; the D gene is possibly TRBD2 (6 bases). The CDR3 covers 13 residues. Per the germline V gene, CDR1 is MRHNA and CDR2 is SNTAGT. V lost 6 bases and J 2 bases, leaving 11 bases between the germline ends. The CDR3 is CASRVAEAYEQYF. Written as DNA, the CDR3 is TGTGCCAGCAGGGTAGCGGAGGCCTACGAGCAGTACTTC.

The V and J genes are TRBV7-9 and TRBJ2-6; TRBD1 is a possible D gene (6 bases). The V and J ends lost 4 bases and 4 bases respectively, with 20 bases between them. Germline V gives CDR1 SEHNR, CDR2 FQNEAQ (reference sequence). The CDR3 consists of 18 residues. CDR3 sequence (DNA): TGTGCCAGCAGCTCCCTTCGTTGGGGGCGAACCGGGGCCAACGTCCTGACTTTC. It translates to CASSSLRWGRTGANVLTF.

As DNA, the CDR3 is TGTGCCAGCAGCTTGGACACAGGGGGCGTAGATACGCAGTATTTT. Its translation is CASSLDTGGVDTQYF. This chain joins TRBV5-5 and TRBJ2-3; 9 bases line up with TRBD1. Per the germline V gene, CDR1 is SGHKS and CDR2 is YYEKEE (reference sequence). CDR3 size: 15 residues. V lost 0 bases and J lost 5; bases outside the gene matches: 4.

The J gene is TRBJ1-1, the V gene TRBV5-1; TRBD1 matches at 7 bases. V lost 5 bases and J lost 0; bases outside the gene matches: 7. Looked up from germline, CDR1 is SGHRS and CDR2 is YFSETQ. The CDR3 runs to 15 residues. The CDR3 sequence is CASRSRDSMNTEAFF. The CDR3 nucleotides read TGCGCCAGCAGATCCCGGGACAGCATGAACACTGAAGCTTTCTTT.

V is TRBV9 and J is TRBJ1-1, with a possible D match to TRBD1 (5 bases). The germline V gene encodes CDR1 SGDLS and CDR2 YYNGEE. V lost 0 bases and J 3 bases, leaving 9 bases between the germline ends. The length of the CDR3 is 14 residues. The CDR3 region is CASSVDQGDTEAFF. In DNA form, the CDR3 reads TGTGCCAGCAGCGTAGATCAGGGTGACACTGAAGCTTTCTTT.

The chain links TRBV9 to TRBJ2-3; tentative D call: TRBD1 (6 bases). Trimming pared 2 bases from V and 4 bases from J, leaving 11 bases between. This CDR3 is 14 amino acids long. The germline V gene has CDR1 SGDLS and CDR2 YYNGEE. CDR3 residues: CASSVGAVADTQYF. The CDR3 DNA is TGTGCCAGCAGCGTGGGGGCTGTCGCAGATACGCAGTATTTT.

The chain joins TRBV4-3 to TRBJ2-2, with TRBD2 matching 7 bases. V was pared by 1 base and J by 5 bases, with 7 bases of the junction left unmatched. This CDR3 is 16 amino acids long. Germline CDR1 reads LGHNA; CDR2 reads YSLEER. The CDR3 spells CASSQVVGGGTGELFF. The CDR3 nucleotides read TGCGCCAGCAGCCAAGTTGTGGGCGGGGGTACCGGGGAGCTGTTTTTT.

This clone was detected only once. The gene calls are TRBV25-1 and TRBJ1-1, with D unresolved. The CDR3 is 13 amino acids. Germline CDR1 and CDR2: MGHDK and SYGVNS. V gave up 5 bases and J gave up 6 bases, with 13 bases separating them. CDR3 amino acids: CASSTHSIPEAFF. The CDR3, as DNA: TGTGCCAGCAGTACCCATTCCATCCCTGAAGCTTTCTTT.

This clone was picked up a small number of times. V and J are TRBV19 and TRBJ2-7, with TRBD1 identical over 9 bases. Germline assignment: CDR1 LNHDA and CDR2 SQIVND (reference sequence). The CDR3 covers 15 residues. V shed 9 bases and J 1 base; nucleotides not matched to a gene: 10. CDR3 sequence: CASQPRTGDSYEQYF. CDR3 nucleotide sequence: TGTGCCAGCCAACCCCGGACAGGGGATTCCTACGAGCAGTACTTC.

This chain connects TRBV7-6 to TRBJ2-1; 7 bases are shared with TRBD2. V trimming: 5 bases; J trimming: 0 bases; junction bases outside the gene matches: 4. This CDR3 comprises 15 residues. Looked up from germline, CDR1 is SGHVS and CDR2 is FNYEAQ. The CDR3 coding sequence is TGTGCCAGCAGCCGGACTAGAGGCTCCTACAATGAGCAGTTCTTC. This encodes CASSRTRGSYNEQFF.

The CDR3 protein is CASRIMGTQETQYF. CDR3 sequence (DNA): TGTGCCAGCAGGATTATGGGGACCCAAGAGACCCAGTACTTC. V is TRBV7-2 and J is TRBJ2-5; perhaps D is TRBD1 or TRBD2 (5 bases each). This CDR3 is built from 14 residues. The ends were cut back, 6 bases at V and 1 base at J, with 12 bases in the middle. Germline V gene data show CDR1 as SGHTA and CDR2 as FQGNSA.

The chain recombines TRBV5-4 with TRBJ2-2; maybe TRBD1 (6 bases). Looked up from germline, CDR1 is SGHNT and CDR2 is YYREEE (reference sequence). V lost 5 bases, J lost 1 base, and 15 bases lay in between. The CDR3 is made up of 16 amino acids. The CDR3 DNA follows: TGTGCCAGCAGTCCACCCGGGACACGGAACACCGGGGAGCTGTTTTTT. It encodes CASSPPGTRNTGELFF.

The gene calls are TRBV28 and TRBJ2-7; D gene unclear. This CDR3 is built from 13 residues. V was cut by 2 bases and J by 3 bases, with 8 bases left in between. The germline V gene has CDR1 MDHEN and CDR2 SYDVKM. The DNA of the CDR3 is TGTGCCAGCAGTTTACCCCCCAGCTACGAGCAGTACTTC. Translating gives CASSLPPSYEQYF.

This chain links TRBV6-5 with TRBJ1-2; D is perhaps TRBD1 (5 bases). This CDR3 spans 14 amino acids. V was clipped by 2 bases and J by 8 bases, with 15 bases between them. Germline assignment: CDR1 MNHEY and CDR2 SVGAGI. The CDR3 DNA sequence: TGTGCCAGCAGTTACCAGGGCCAAGCTAAAGGCTACACCTTC. Translating it yields CASSYQGQAKGYTF.

This sequence joins TRBV6-4 and TRBJ2-1; the D gene is possibly TRBD1 (6 bases). Per germline, CDR1 MRHNA and CDR2 SNTAGT. V lost 0 bases to trimming and J lost 5 bases, with 8 bases between them. The CDR3 is made up of 14 amino acids. The CDR3 sequence is CASSDSGGNNEQFF. As DNA, the CDR3 is TGTGCCAGCAGTGACTCAGGGGGTAACAATGAGCAGTTCTTC.

This chain joins TRBV5-8 and TRBJ2-5, with D tentatively TRBD2 (5 bases). CDR3 length: 12 residues. Per the germline V gene, CDR1 is SGHTS and CDR2 is YDEGEE. V dropped 0 bases and J dropped 9 bases, with 9 bases sitting between them. The CDR3 sequence is CASSLVPGSQYF. Here the CDR3 DNA reads TGTGCCAGCAGCTTGGTCCCGGGGTCCCAGTACTTC.

This clone has only a few counts. V is TRBV27 and J is TRBJ1-1; D gene unclear. V was trimmed by 5 bases and J by 8 bases, leaving 18 bases between them. This CDR3 region has 14 residues. Germline CDR1 reads MNHEY; CDR2 reads SMNVEV (reference sequence). CDR3 loop: CASSRKGRVEEAFF. The CDR3 nucleotides are TGTGCCAGCAGTCGGAAGGGCCGGGTCGAAGAAGCTTTCTTT.

In its sample, this clone was seen a few times. V is TRBV7-9 and J is TRBJ2-3; TRBD1 matches at 7 bases. The germline V gene has CDR1 SEHNR and CDR2 FQNEAQ (reference sequence). V was pared by 3 bases and J by 6 bases, with 9 bases of the junction left unmatched. The CDR3 extends over 15 amino acids. The CDR3 sequence is CASSFYRGAEDTQYF. The CDR3 DNA follows: TGTGCCAGCAGCTTTTACAGGGGAGCGGAGGATACGCAGTATTTT.

This chain links TRBV7-8 with TRBJ2-3; D is perhaps TRBD2 (6 bases). CDR1 and CDR2 from the germline V gene are SGHVS and FQNEAQ. The CDR3 consists of 16 residues. The V gene lost 8 bases and the J gene lost 1 base, with 19 bases spanning the gap. The CDR3 coding sequence is TGTGCCAGCTACATGGGCCGGGGGTTTCGCACAGATACGCAGTATTTT. Protein: CASYMGRGFRTDTQYF.

The chain joins TRBV5-4 to TRBJ1-1; D gene uncertain. Between the trimmed V and J ends, which lost 6 bases and 5 bases, there was a span of 14 bases. This CDR3 spans 13 amino acids. CDR1 and CDR2 (germline): SGHNT, YYREEE (reference sequence). CDR3 in amino acids: CASTTTSRTEAFF. The CDR3 region has the DNA TGTGCCAGCACCACGACGTCGCGGACTGAAGCTTTCTTT.